A single sample is the source of the 3 T cell receptor beta chains below, sequenced in a study of neurological immune-mediated disorders. MiXCR, applied by TCRdb to the 5' RACE reads, yields one record per CDR3 protein. The sample contains approximately 23,000 distinct CDR3 sequences, about 10% of which appear only once. The material sequenced was PBMCs. Every receptor here comes from a woman in her sixties or seventies with HTLV-1-associated myelopathy (HAM/TSP).

This clonotype was detected ten times or more. The V and J genes are TRBV12-3 or TRBV12-4 and TRBJ1-1; no reliable D call. Trimming took 1 base from V and 1 from J, leaving 7 bases between them. The CDR3 covers 14 residues. As DNA, the CDR3 is TGTGCCAGCAGTTTAGGGGAAGCGAACACTGAAGCTTTCTTT. Translated, it gives CASSLGEANTEAFF.

This clonotype was seen repeatedly, ten times or more. The V and J genes are TRBV20-1 and TRBJ2-3; D is unresolved. The CDR3 loop spans 12 amino acids. Deletions cut 6 bases from V and 2 bases from J, with 9 bases between. Per germline, CDR1 DFQATT and CDR2 SNEGSKA (reference sequence). CDR3 amino acids: CSAQYVTDTQYF. Here the CDR3 DNA reads TGCAGTGCGCAATACGTCACAGATACGCAGTATTTT.

By share of the sample, this clonotype is medium-sized. The rearrangement uses TRBV20-1 and TRBJ1-2, with D possibly TRBD1 on 5 matching bases. The CDR3 totals 14 residues. Looked up from germline, CDR1 is DFQATT and CDR2 is SNEGSKA (reference sequence). Trimming took 6 bases from V and 4 from J, leaving 18 bases between them. Here the CDR3 reads CSALGTGEGYGYTF. In nucleotides, the CDR3 is TGCAGTGCCCTAGGGACGGGGGAAGGCTATGGCTACACCTTC.